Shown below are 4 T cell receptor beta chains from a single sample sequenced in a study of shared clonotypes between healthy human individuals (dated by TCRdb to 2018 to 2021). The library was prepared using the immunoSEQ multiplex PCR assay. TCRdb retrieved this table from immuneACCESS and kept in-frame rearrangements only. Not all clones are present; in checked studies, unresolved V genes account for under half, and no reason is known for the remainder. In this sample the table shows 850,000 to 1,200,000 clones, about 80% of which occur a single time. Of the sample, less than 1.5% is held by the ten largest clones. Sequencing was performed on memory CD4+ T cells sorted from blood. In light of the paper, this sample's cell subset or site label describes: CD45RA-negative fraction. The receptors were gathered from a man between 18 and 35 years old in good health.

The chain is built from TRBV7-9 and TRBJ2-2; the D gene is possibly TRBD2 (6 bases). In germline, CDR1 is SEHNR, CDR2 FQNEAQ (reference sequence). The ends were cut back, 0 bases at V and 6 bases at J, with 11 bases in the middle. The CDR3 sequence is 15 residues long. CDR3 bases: TGTGCCAGCAGCTTAGCGTATACTAGCTCCGGGGAGCTGTTTTTT. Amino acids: CASSLAYTSSGELFF.

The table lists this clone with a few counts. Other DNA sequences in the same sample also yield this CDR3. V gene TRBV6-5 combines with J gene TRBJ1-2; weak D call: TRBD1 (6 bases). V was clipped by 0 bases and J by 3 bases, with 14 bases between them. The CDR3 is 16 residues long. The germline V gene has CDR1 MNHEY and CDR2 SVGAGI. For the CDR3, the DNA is TGTGCCAGCAGTTACTCCGGAGACAGGTCTGACTATGGCTACACCTTC. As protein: CASSYSGDRSDYGYTF.

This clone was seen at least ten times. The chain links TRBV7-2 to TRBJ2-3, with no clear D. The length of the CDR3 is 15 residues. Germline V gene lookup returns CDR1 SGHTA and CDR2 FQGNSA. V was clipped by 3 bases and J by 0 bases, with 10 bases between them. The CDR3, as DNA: TGTGCCAGCAGCTTCGGCCTGCGTAGCACAGATACGCAGTATTTT. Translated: CASSFGLRSTDTQYF.

The CDR3 DNA reads as TGCGCCAGCAGTGGATCAGGGGTTAATGAAAAACTGTTTTTT. It specifies CASSGSGVNEKLFF. The chain joins TRBV10-1 to TRBJ1-4; D may be TRBD1 (6 bases). Trimming removed 4 bases from V and 4 bases from J, with 10 bases in between. Germline V gene data show CDR1 as WNHNN and CDR2 as SYGVQD (reference sequence). This CDR3 is built from 14 residues.